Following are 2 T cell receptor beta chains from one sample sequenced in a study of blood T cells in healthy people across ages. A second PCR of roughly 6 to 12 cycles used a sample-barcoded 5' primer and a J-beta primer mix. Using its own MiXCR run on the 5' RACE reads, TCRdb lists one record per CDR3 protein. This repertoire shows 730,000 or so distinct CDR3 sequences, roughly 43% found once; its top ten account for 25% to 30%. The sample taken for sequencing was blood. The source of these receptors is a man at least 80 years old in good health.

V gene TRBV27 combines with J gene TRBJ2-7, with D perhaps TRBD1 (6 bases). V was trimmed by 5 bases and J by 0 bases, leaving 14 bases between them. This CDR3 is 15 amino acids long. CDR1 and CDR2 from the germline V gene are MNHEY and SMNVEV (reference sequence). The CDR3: CASSADRLSSYEQYF. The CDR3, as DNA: TGTGCCAGCAGTGCGGACAGATTGAGCTCCTACGAGCAGTACTTC.

CDR3 sequence reads: CATHLVGENTEAFF. Written as DNA, the CDR3 is TGTGCCACCCATCTCGTCGGGGAGAACACTGAAGCTTTCTTT. The chain recombines TRBV6-6 with TRBJ1-1; D remains ambiguous. Germline V gene sequence: CDR1 MNHNY, CDR2 SVGAGI (reference sequence). Trimming took off 10 bases at V and 1 base at J, with 16 bases between the two ends. The CDR3 is made up of 14 amino acids.